This T cell receptor (beta chain) was captured in a study of blood T cell repertoires in COVID-19. The V end lost 0 bases, the J end lost 4 bases, and 13 bases lay between the germline ends. The CDR3 sequence is 15 residues long. The germline V gene has CDR1 MGHRA and CDR2 YSYEKL. Only in-frame clones appear in the TCRdb table, and some are missing; sequencing was by immunoSEQ multiplex PCR. The table has 65,000 or so clones, roughly four fifths seen once. The clonotype was recovered from a man older than 75 with acute or convalescent COVID-19. The rearrangement joins TRBV4-1 to TRBJ2-7; D remains unclear. The sequenced sample was peripheral blood. The CDR3 sequence: CASSQDTRSEYEQYF. In nucleotides, the CDR3 is TGCGCCAGCAGCCAAGATACCCGCTCGGAGTACGAGCAGTACTTC.